These 32 T cell receptor beta chains came from one sample sequenced in a study of spatial heterogeneity in lung cancer. Findings and limits, study-wide: Tumor mutation count correlated with how many alpha and beta TCRs expanded intratumorally.

As to time point: sample taken at primary tumor resection. TCRdb used MiXCR to reprocess the 5' RACE reads, holding one entry per CDR3 protein. The sample yields thousands of distinct CDR3 sequences, about a tenth seen once. Their specific antigens are unknown. The specimen comprised lung tumor tissue, sampled at surgery. The receptors shown here come from a female donor with early-stage non-small cell lung cancer.

In its sample, this clonotype was seen a few times. The V and J genes are TRBV7-2 and TRBJ1-1, with D maybe TRBD1 (6 bases). With 3 bases removed from V and 1 base from J, the gap between germline ends came to 12 bases. CDR1 and CDR2 from the germline V gene are SGHTA and FQGNSA. The CDR3 has 15 amino acids. In nucleotides, the CDR3 is TGTGCCAGCAGCTTGGACGGACAGCCGAACACTGAAGCTTTCTTT. Translation: CASSLDGQPNTEAFF.

Judged by abundance, this clonotype is medium-sized. The chain carries TRBV20-1 and TRBJ1-5; the match to TRBD1 covers 9 bases. Germline CDR1 DFQATT, CDR2 SNEGSKA (reference sequence). V was clipped by 6 bases and J by 3 bases; unmatched bases: 9. This CDR3 contains 15 residues. The CDR3 DNA is TGCAGTGCAATGGACAGGGGATTTTACAATCAGCCCCAGCATTTT. Its protein product is CSAMDRGFYNQPQHF.

The CDR3: CSAPLGGRDYEQYF. The CDR3 nucleotides read TGCAGTGCTCCCCTGGGTGGCAGGGACTACGAGCAGTACTTC. V and J are TRBV20-1 and TRBJ2-7; possible D gene TRBD1, 5 bases. CDR1 and CDR2 from the germline V gene are DFQATT and SNEGSKA (reference sequence). V was trimmed by 5 bases and J by 3 bases, leaving 17 bases between them. There are 14 residues in the CDR3.

The chain couples TRBV7-9 to TRBJ2-5, with 10 bases lining up with TRBD1. The CDR3 totals 14 residues. V shed 6 bases, J shed 5 bases, and the junction held 6 bases outside the gene matches. Germline CDR1 and CDR2: SEHNR and FQNEAQ (reference sequence). The CDR3 nucleotides read TGTGCCAGCAGGAGGGGACAGGGGATGGAGACCCAGTACTTC. It yields the protein CASRRGQGMETQYF.

By share of the sample, this clonotype is large. The chain combines TRBV6-2 or TRBV6-3 with TRBJ1-1; possibly TRBD1 for D (6 bases). This CDR3 contains 14 residues. The germline V gene has CDR1 MNHEY and CDR2 SVGEGT. V lost 4 bases and J 4 bases, leaving 13 bases between the germline ends. CDR3 nucleotide sequence: TGTGCCAGCAGTTTCCAAGGGGGGCGCACTGAAGCTTTCTTT. Protein: CASSFQGGRTEAFF.

This clonotype is deemed medium-sized. This chain joins TRBV4-3 and TRBJ2-6; the D is unclear. The CDR3 length is 17 residues. V lost 0 bases, J lost 0 bases, and 9 bases lay in between. From germline, CDR1 is LGHNA and CDR2 YSLEER. The CDR3 nucleotides read TGCGCCAGCAGCCAAGAGTTGACGAGCTCTGGGGCCAACGTCCTGACTTTC. Translating it yields CASSQELTSSGANVLTF.

This clonotype is labeled medium-sized. The chain recombines TRBV9 with TRBJ2-7; weak D call: TRBD2 (5 bases). V was trimmed by 4 bases and J by 0 bases, leaving 14 bases between them. The CDR3 contains 15 residues. Germline CDR1 and CDR2: SGDLS and YYNGEE. The CDR3 sequence: CASSPLAHSSYEQYF. CDR3 nucleotide sequence: TGTGCCAGCAGCCCCCTAGCCCATAGCTCCTACGAGCAGTACTTC.

This clonotype is labeled as medium-sized (0.01 to 0.1%). The chain couples TRBV30 to TRBJ1-2; D ambiguous. V lost 0 bases to trimming and J lost 6 bases, with 8 bases between them. The CDR3 contains 12 residues. Per germline, CDR1 GTSNPN and CDR2 SVGIG (reference sequence). Written as DNA, the CDR3 is TGTGCCTGGAGTGTAAGAAGGGATGGCTACACCTTC. Protein: CAWSVRRDGYTF.

This clonotype has a handful of counts. The rearrangement joins TRBV7-2 to TRBJ1-2, with D possibly TRBD1 on 6 matching bases. The CDR3 is 14 amino acids. Germline V gene lookup returns CDR1 SGHTA and CDR2 FQGNSA. V dropped 3 bases and J dropped 6 bases, with 14 bases sitting between them. The CDR3 sequence is CASSFQQGYNGYTF. The CDR3 nucleotides read TGTGCCAGCAGCTTTCAACAGGGTTACAATGGCTACACCTTC.

This clonotype is medium-sized by share. The chain couples TRBV5-1 to TRBJ1-3, with 10 bases lining up with TRBD1. The germline CDR1 and CDR2 sequences are SGHRS and YFSETQ. CDR3 length: 16 residues. The ends lost 2 bases at V and 2 bases at J; junction bases unmatched: 4. This chain's CDR3 is CASSFGTGDAGNTIYF. The CDR3 bases are TGCGCCAGCAGCTTTGGGACAGGGGACGCTGGAAACACCATATATTTT.

By share, this clonotype ranks as large. The chain has TRBV7-6 and TRBJ2-5; 7 positions match TRBD2. The CDR3 is 13 residues long. Germline trimming cut 5 bases from V and 2 bases from J; bases unmatched to any gene: 2. Germline assignment: CDR1 SGHVS and CDR2 FNYEAQ. The CDR3 spells CASSGSGQETQYF. CDR3 nucleotides: TGTGCCAGCAGCGGTAGCGGGCAAGAGACCCAGTACTTC.

The chain uses TRBV10-3 and TRBJ2-5; the match to TRBD2 covers 10 bases. The germline V gene encodes CDR1 ENHRY and CDR2 SYGVKD. This CDR3 comprises 17 residues. The V gene end was trimmed by 3 bases and the J gene end by 5 bases; junction bases not matched to a gene: 12. In nucleotides, the CDR3 is TGTGCCATCAGTGACCCTAGCGGGGGAAAGGTGCGGGAGACCCAGTACTTC. This translates into CAISDPSGGKVRETQYF.

The J gene is TRBJ2-3, the V gene TRBV15; tentatively, D is TRBD1 (6 bases). V shed 3 bases and J shed 4 bases, with 20 bases lying between them. In germline, CDR1 is LNHNV, CDR2 YYDKDF (reference sequence). The CDR3 has 17 amino acids. CDR3 sequence: CATSRYRDTGFADTQYF. In DNA form, the CDR3 reads TGTGCCACCAGCAGGTACCGGGACACTGGATTTGCAGATACGCAGTATTTT.

The chain links TRBV10-3 to TRBJ2-1; D is ambiguous. This CDR3 spans 15 amino acids. The germline CDR1 and CDR2 sequences are ENHRY and SYGVKD. V was clipped by 6 bases and J by 5 bases, with 17 bases between them. The CDR3 sequence: CAIRVGNSPNNEQFF. CDR3 DNA: TGTGCCATCAGGGTGGGCAATAGTCCCAACAATGAGCAGTTCTTC.

This clonotype is categorized as medium-sized. The J gene is TRBJ2-5, the V gene TRBV7-2, with D possibly being TRBD2 (5 bases). This CDR3 contains 13 residues. CDR1 is SGHTA and CDR2 is FQGNSA in the germline V gene. V lost 4 bases to trimming and J lost 5 bases, with 11 bases between them. CDR3 sequence (DNA): TGTGCCAGCAGCTCTAGCATATACGAGACCCAGTACTTC. This codes for CASSSSIYETQYF.

Relative to its sample, this clonotype is medium-sized (0.01 to 0.1%). The chain uses TRBV30 and TRBJ1-6; D remains unclear. This CDR3 comprises 13 residues. Germline V gene sequence: CDR1 GTSNPN, CDR2 SVGIG (reference sequence). Trimming took off 0 bases at V and 10 bases at J, with 10 bases between the two ends. CDR3 sequence: CAWSVRVVSPLHF. In nucleotides, the CDR3 is TGTGCCTGGAGTGTACGAGTAGTGTCACCCCTCCACTTT. Full variable domain (missing parts from reference TRBV30 and TRBJ1-6): SQTIHQWPATLVQPVGSPLSLECTVEGTSNPNLYWYRQAAGRGLQLLFYSVGIGQISSEVPQNLSASRPQDRQFILSSKKLLLSDSGFYLCAWSVRVVSPLHFGNGTRLTVT.

This clonotype was picked up many times. The chain employs TRBV20-1 and TRBJ2-5, with D possibly TRBD1 on 6 matching bases. Trimming cost V 1 base and J 7 bases, with 13 bases left between them. Germline V lookup: CDR1 DFQATT, CDR2 SNEGSKA (reference sequence). This CDR3 is 13 amino acids long. CDR3 bases: TGCAGTGCTAGAGCAGGGGATACGGGGACCCAGTACTTC. Translated, it gives CSARAGDTGTQYF.

By frequency in the sample, this clonotype is large. The V call is TRBV4-3, the J call TRBJ2-5; TRBD2 matches 9 bases. CDR1 and CDR2 (germline): LGHNA, YSLEER. The CDR3 runs to 16 residues. The V segment lost 0 bases and the J segment 5 bases; nucleotides outside the gene matches: 7. The CDR3 loop is CASSQELSGGSETQYF. As DNA, the CDR3 is TGCGCCAGCAGCCAAGAGCTTAGCGGGGGATCGGAGACCCAGTACTTC.

This clonotype is classed as medium-sized. This chain connects TRBV5-1 to TRBJ1-2; 10 bases map to TRBD1. CDR3 length equals 15 residues. Losses at the gene ends were 5 bases for V and 9 bases for J; bases not matched to a gene: 13. Germline V gene sequence: CDR1 SGHRS, CDR2 YFSETQ. CDR3 coding DNA: TGCGCCAGCAGATCCGGGACAGGGGTCGATGTGAGCTACACCTTC. It codes for CASRSGTGVDVSYTF. The variable domain in full, with the rest retrieved from reference TRBV5-1 and TRBJ1-2, is KAGVTQTPRYLIKTRGQQVTLSCSPISGHRSVSWYQQTPGQGLQFLFEYFSETQRNKGNFPGRFSGRQFSNSRSEMNVSTLELGDSALYLCASRSGTGVDVSYTFGSGTRLTVV.

This clonotype was observed many times. Here the CDR3 DNA reads TGTGCCAGCAGGGCGGGGGGTATTAATTCACCCCTCCACTTT. Its protein product is CASRAGGINSPLHF. The chain carries TRBV6-5 and TRBJ1-6, with D perhaps matching TRBD1 (5 bases). From germline, CDR1 is MNHEY and CDR2 SVGAGI. V was clipped by 6 bases and J by 6 bases, with 12 bases between them. This CDR3 has 14 residues.

This clonotype was found many times. The gene calls are TRBV7-8 and TRBJ2-5; tentative D call: TRBD2 (7 bases). CDR1 SGHVS and CDR2 FQNEAQ come from the germline V gene. The CDR3 sequence is 14 residues long. V gave up 1 base and J gave up 5 bases, with 11 bases separating them. The DNA of the CDR3 is TGTGCCAGCAGCTTAGAGGGGGGGAGGGAGACCCAGTACTTC. This codes for CASSLEGGRETQYF.

Sample share makes this clonotype large (0.1 to 1%). This chain connects TRBV7-2 to TRBJ2-4, with D unresolved. The germline gives CDR1 SGHTA, CDR2 FQGNSA. V was pared by 11 bases and J by 5 bases, with 16 bases between. The CDR3 length is 13 residues. In nucleotides, the CDR3 is TGTGCCTCCAGAGGTGTTGGCGAAAACATTCAGTACTTC. It yields the protein CASRGVGENIQYF.

The table lists this clonotype with a few counts. The gene calls are TRBV7-9 and TRBJ2-3; D remains ambiguous. The CDR3 extends over 14 amino acids. The germline V gene encodes CDR1 SEHNR and CDR2 FQNEAQ (reference sequence). Trimming stripped 1 base from V and 0 bases from J, with 5 bases between. The CDR3 DNA sequence: TGTGCCAGCAGCTTAGGTGACAGCACAGATACGCAGTATTTT. Translating gives CASSLGDSTDTQYF.

V usage is TRBV6-6 and J usage is TRBJ2-7; D remains ambiguous. Trimming took off 6 bases at V and 2 bases at J, with 14 bases between the two ends. The CDR3 runs to 14 residues. Germline V gene lookup returns CDR1 MNHNY and CDR2 SVGAGI (reference sequence). The CDR3 sequence is CASSLPPRAYEQYF. In nucleotides, the CDR3 is TGTGCCAGCAGCCTCCCTCCCCGCGCCTACGAGCAGTACTTC.

By its share, this clonotype is medium-sized. The rearrangement uses TRBV5-4 and TRBJ2-1; D assignment may be TRBD1 or TRBD2 (6 bases each). The CDR3 has 15 residues. Germline V gives CDR1 SGHNT, CDR2 YYREEE (reference sequence). V was shortened by 2 bases and J by 5 bases, with 14 bases between the two germline ends. CDR3 DNA sequence: TGTGCCAGCAGCTTAACAGGAGGGGGTAACAATGAGCAGTTCTTC. It encodes CASSLTGGGNNEQFF.

This clonotype is judged medium-sized. The chain recombines TRBV20-1 with TRBJ2-5; D might be TRBD2 (6 bases). This CDR3 has 13 residues. With 6 bases removed from V and 3 bases from J, the gap between germline ends came to 14 bases. Germline V gives CDR1 DFQATT, CDR2 SNEGSKA (reference sequence). The CDR3 DNA is TGCAGTGCCCCTGAACGGGGGAAAGAGACCCAGTACTTC. The encoded protein is CSAPERGKETQYF.

This clonotype showed up many times. This chain joins TRBV10-3 and TRBJ2-1; 15 positions match TRBD2. Germline V gene lookup returns CDR1 ENHRY and CDR2 SYGVKD. CDR3 length: 18 amino acids. V trimming: 2 bases; J trimming: 7 bases; junction bases outside the gene matches: 9. CDR3 nucleotides: TGTGCCATCAGTGAGCCGGGACTAGCGGGGGGCGGGGAGAATGAGCAGTTCTTC. Protein product: CAISEPGLAGGGENEQFF.

Sample share makes this clonotype medium-sized. The chain uses TRBV18 and TRBJ2-5; a possible D gene is TRBD1 (6 bases). The CDR3 has 15 amino acids. Germline-derived CDR1 and CDR2 are KGHSH and LQKENI. Trimming removed 3 bases at V and 2 bases at J, with 13 bases between. The chain's CDR3 is CASSPKGDLQETQYF. The CDR3 bases are TGTGCCAGCTCACCGAAGGGGGACCTTCAAGAGACCCAGTACTTC.

By share, this clonotype counts as medium-sized. J is TRBJ1-5 and V is TRBV5-1; D is ambiguous. V was shortened by 8 bases and J by 4 bases, with 10 bases between the two germline ends. This CDR3 has 12 residues. The V gene's germline CDR1 is SGHRS and CDR2 YFSETQ. The CDR3 spells CARGSANQPQHF. In DNA form, the CDR3 reads TGCGCCAGGGGCTCAGCTAATCAGCCCCAGCATTTT.

This clonotype is medium-sized. V gene TRBV7-2 combines with J gene TRBJ1-3; D gene ambiguous. The CDR3 spans 18 residues. Between the trimmed V and J ends, which lost 3 bases and 5 bases, there was a span of 23 bases. Germline lookup yields CDR1 SGHTA and CDR2 FQGNSA. The CDR3 loop is CASSFQVSNSVGRNTIYF. In DNA form, the CDR3 reads TGTGCCAGCAGCTTCCAGGTCTCAAATTCGGTCGGGCGAAACACCATATATTTT.

In its sample, this clonotype is large. V usage is TRBV4-1 and J usage is TRBJ2-1, with D unresolved. Trimming pared 3 bases from V and 10 bases from J, leaving 16 bases between. CDR3 length equals 14 residues. Germline V gene lookup returns CDR1 MGHRA and CDR2 YSYEKL. CDR3 region: CASSHVGIGDEQFF. The CDR3 nucleotides are TGCGCCAGCAGCCACGTGGGCATAGGAGACGAGCAGTTCTTC.

The chain links TRBV2 to TRBJ2-2; possible D gene TRBD2, 5 bases. V was pared by 4 bases and J by 5 bases, with 17 bases between. From germline, CDR1 is SNHLY and CDR2 FYNNEI. This CDR3 is 16 amino acids long. Here the CDR3 DNA reads TGTGCCAGCAGTGTGGAGACCGGGGAGTTTACCGGGGAGCTGTTTTTT. It is translated as CASSVETGEFTGELFF.